One sample yielded the 32 T cell receptor beta chains listed below, sequenced in a study of T cell responses to AZD1222 COVID-19 vaccine. Using immunoSEQ multiplex PCR, the repertoire was profiled, and TCRdb retains in-frame clones only, with some absent. Of approximately 120,000 clones listed, about 89% are singletons. Here the sequenced sample was peripheral blood, taken on day 0 of AZD1222 vaccination. The receptors were sampled from an adult in good health.

The rearrangement uses TRBV3-1 (or the pseudogene TRBV3-2) and TRBJ1-2; TRBD1 aligns across 7 bases. Trimming cost V 3 bases and J 4 bases; bases outside gene matches: 2. Germline V gene lookup returns CDR1 LGHDT and CDR2 YNNKEL (reference sequence). The length of the CDR3 is 13 residues. The CDR3 DNA sequence: TGTGCCAGCAGCCACACAGGGGTCTATGGCTACACCTTC. Translated: CASSHTGVYGYTF.

This rearrangement joins TRBV5-1 to TRBJ1-5; D might be TRBD1 (6 bases). The CDR3 totals 15 residues. Deletions cut 3 bases from V and 3 bases from J, with 13 bases between. Germline loops: CDR1 SGHRS, CDR2 YFSETQ. As DNA, the CDR3 is TGCGCCAGCAGCTGGACGGACAGTCTCAATCAGCCCCAGCATTTT. Translating it yields CASSWTDSLNQPQHF.

V is TRBV5-1 and J is TRBJ2-3; 7 positions match TRBD1. From germline, CDR1 is SGHRS and CDR2 YFSETQ. CDR3 length equals 14 residues. V was pared by 3 bases and J by 2 bases, with 3 bases of the junction left unmatched. Here the CDR3 DNA reads TGCGCCAGCAGCTGGGACAGCCACACAGATACGCAGTATTTT. Protein product: CASSWDSHTDTQYF. The variable domain in full, with the rest retrieved from reference TRBV5-1 and TRBJ2-3, is KAGVTQTPRYLIKTRGQQVTLSCSPISGHRSVSWYQQTPGQGLQFLFEYFSETQRNKGNFPGRFSGRQFSNSRSEMNVSTLELGDSALYLCASSWDSHTDTQYFGPGTRLTVL.

The chain couples TRBV5-1 to TRBJ1-6, with D maybe TRBD1 (5 bases). Germline V gene sequence: CDR1 SGHRS, CDR2 YFSETQ. Deletions cut 4 bases from V and 7 bases from J, with 12 bases between. The CDR3 loop spans 14 amino acids. The CDR3 DNA reads TGCGCCAGCAGCATAGGGGAAGGGAATTCACCCCTCCACTTT. Encoded protein: CASSIGEGNSPLHF.

The chain uses TRBV29-1 and TRBJ1-3; D is perhaps TRBD1 (5 bases). The CDR3 runs 13 residues. Germline V gene sequence: CDR1 SQVTM, CDR2 ANQGSEA. V was pared by 6 bases and J by 0 bases, with 9 bases between. The CDR3 nucleotides read TGCAGCGTGTCAGGGTCCTCTGGAAACACCATATATTTT. It yields the protein CSVSGSSGNTIYF.

This rearrangement joins TRBV7-2 to TRBJ1-5, with 8 bases lining up with TRBD1. After removal of 5 bases from V and 2 bases from J, the junction contained 2 bases not matched to a gene. The CDR3 has 14 amino acids. CDR1 is SGHTA and CDR2 is FQGNSA in the germline V gene. The CDR3 DNA follows: TGTGCCAGCAGCCAACAGGGGGGCAATCAGCCCCAGCATTTT. It specifies CASSQQGGNQPQHF.

With regard to this clone: One junction end disagrees with the germline gene, perhaps due to a read error. This chain links TRBV18 with TRBJ1-6; maybe TRBD1 (5 bases). The CDR3 length is 15 residues. CDR1 KGHSH and CDR2 LQKENI come from the germline V gene. CDR3 bases: TGTGCCAGCTCCCCACAAGGGGTGGATAATTCACCCCTCCACTTT. Amino acid sequence: CASSPQGVDNSPLHF.

The gene calls are TRBV28 and TRBJ2-2; D possibly corresponds to TRBD2 (7 bases). The CDR3 runs 16 residues. The germline CDR1 and CDR2 sequences are MDHEN and SYDVKM. Between the trimmed V and J ends, which lost 3 bases and 2 bases, there was a span of 13 bases. The CDR3 sequence is CASSFSGGSNTGELFF. CDR3 coding DNA: TGTGCCAGCAGTTTTTCGGGGGGCTCTAACACCGGGGAGCTGTTTTTT.

The V gene is TRBV5-6, the J gene TRBJ2-4; TRBD2 agrees at 7 bases. Germline V lookup: CDR1 SGHDT, CDR2 YYEEEE. The CDR3 runs 18 residues. V shed 0 bases and J 1 base; nucleotides not matched to a gene: 10. In DNA form, the CDR3 reads TGTGCCAGCAGCTTGGAGCGGGGCGGCAGACCGGCCAAAAACATTCAGTACTTC. Translating gives CASSLERGGRPAKNIQYF.

The DNA of the CDR3 is TGTGCCAGCAGCTTAGTACAGGGTTGGAATGAGCAGTTCTTC. It translates to CASSLVQGWNEQFF. The V and J genes are TRBV7-8 and TRBJ2-1; D is possibly TRBD1 (6 bases). V was trimmed by 1 base and J by 7 bases, leaving 11 bases between them. This CDR3 region has 14 residues. Germline CDR1 reads SGHVS; CDR2 reads FQNEAQ.

The chain carries TRBV4-3 and TRBJ1-6, with unresolved D. The CDR3 loop spans 18 amino acids. CDR1 is LGHNA and CDR2 is YSLEER in the germline V gene. V was cut by 0 bases and J by 1 base, with 13 bases left in between. The CDR3 sequence is CASSQDFGLGSYNSPLHF. CDR3 nucleotide sequence: TGCGCCAGCAGCCAAGATTTCGGTCTCGGGTCCTATAATTCACCCCTCCACTTT.

The V and J genes are TRBV6-5 and TRBJ2-1, with D perhaps TRBD2 (5 bases). The length of the CDR3 is 14 residues. Trimming removed 9 bases at V and 4 bases at J, with 16 bases between. Germline values: CDR1 MNHEY, CDR2 SVGAGI. CDR3 sequence (DNA): TGTGCCAGTGATAGGACGGGAAATTACAATGAGCAGTTCTTC. It specifies CASDRTGNYNEQFF.

This rearrangement joins TRBV20-1 to TRBJ1-1, with D perhaps TRBD1 (6 bases). The CDR3 sequence is 11 residues long. From germline, CDR1 is DFQATT and CDR2 SNEGSKA (reference sequence). Trimming shortened V by 6 bases and J by 8 bases, and 13 bases separated the two germline ends. The CDR3 loop is CSARRQAEAFF. CDR3 bases: TGCAGTGCCCGACGACAGGCGGAAGCTTTCTTT.

The chain carries TRBV6-5 and TRBJ1-5, with D tentatively TRBD1 (6 bases). Between the trimmed V and J ends, which lost 6 bases and 1 base, there was a span of 13 bases. The CDR3 is 15 residues long. From germline, CDR1 is MNHEY and CDR2 SVGAGI. The CDR3 sequence: CASRSQGNSNQPQHF. CDR3 nucleotide sequence: TGTGCCAGCAGATCTCAGGGGAACAGCAATCAGCCCCAGCATTTT.

This clone was seen just once. The J gene is TRBJ1-4, the V gene TRBV21-1. TRBV21-1 counts as a pseudogene. CDR3 length: 15 amino acids. CDR3 sequence reads: CASSKVTGDYGKLFF. DNA for the CDR3: TGTGCCAGCAGCAAAGTAACAGGGGACTATGGAAAACTGTTTTTT.

The chain employs TRBV2 and TRBJ1-5; D not certain. Germline V gene lookup returns CDR1 SNHLY and CDR2 FYNNEI. CDR3 length equals 13 residues. V lost 4 bases, J lost 5 bases, and 9 bases lay in between. CDR3 sequence: CASSASIYQPQHF. CDR3 nucleotides: TGTGCCAGCAGTGCCTCCATTTATCAGCCCCAGCATTTT.

This chain uses TRBV4-3 with TRBJ1-1; D remains unclear. The germline V and J ends were trimmed by 1 base and 5 bases, with 11 bases remaining between them. Germline lookup yields CDR1 LGHNA and CDR2 YSLEER. The CDR3 loop spans 14 amino acids. The CDR3 nucleotides are TGCGCCAGCAGCCAAGTTGTCCGAGGGACTGAAGCTTTCTTT. As protein: CASSQVVRGTEAFF.

The V gene is TRBV27, the J gene TRBJ1-5; maybe TRBD1 (5 bases). The V end was cut by 2 bases, the J end by 7 bases, with 12 bases between. The CDR3 loop spans 14 amino acids. The V gene's germline CDR1 is MNHEY and CDR2 SMNVEV (reference sequence). The CDR3 DNA follows: TGTGCCAGCAGTTTAGCAGGGACCCACCAGCCCCAGCATTTT. It specifies CASSLAGTHQPQHF.

The genes are TRBV5-1 and TRBJ2-7; 8 nucleotides agree with TRBD2. Germline V CDR1 and CDR2: SGHRS, YFSETQ. The J segment lost 2 bases and the V segment lost 5 bases, leaving 6 bases of the junction unmatched. CDR3 length equals 14 residues. The DNA for the CDR3 is TGCGCCAGCAGTGGGGCGGGGGGTACCTACGAGCAGTACTTC. Residues: CASSGAGGTYEQYF.

The gene calls are TRBV3-1 (or the pseudogene TRBV3-2) and TRBJ1-2; TRBD1 might be the D (6 bases). Trimming removed 2 bases from V and 6 bases from J, with 13 bases in between. In germline, CDR1 is LGHDT, CDR2 YNNKEL (reference sequence). CDR3 length: 14 residues. As DNA, the CDR3 is TGTGCCAGCAGCCAAAATAGAGGGGGAAATGGCTACACCTTC. This codes for CASSQNRGGNGYTF.

The chain links TRBV11-2 to TRBJ1-2; D might be TRBD1 (5 bases). The CDR3 sequence is 15 residues long. Germline V gene sequence: CDR1 SGHAT, CDR2 FQNNGV. V lost 2 bases and J 2 bases, leaving 12 bases between the germline ends. CDR3 bases: TGTGCCAGCAGCTTATCCCAGGGCAGGAACTATGGCTACACCTTC. Its protein is CASSLSQGRNYGYTF.

This clone has just one count. This chain uses TRBV7-3 with TRBJ2-1, with TRBD2 matching 10 bases. This CDR3 has 14 residues. V gave up 3 bases and J gave up 6 bases; unmatched junction bases: 2. Germline CDR1 is SGHTA and CDR2 is FQGTGA. CDR3 DNA: TGTGCCAGCAGCTTGGCTAGCGGGGGCAATGAGCAGTTCTTC. Translating gives CASSLASGGNEQFF.

The DNA of the CDR3 is TGTGCCAGCACCGTTTCGGGGACGAGGGGGCGCCGCCATTCACCCCTCCACTTT. Its protein is CASTVSGTRGRRHSPLHF. V is TRBV27 and J is TRBJ1-6; 7 nucleotides agree with TRBD1. The ends lost 7 bases at V and 8 bases at J; junction bases unmatched: 20. The length of the CDR3 is 18 residues. In germline, CDR1 is MNHEY, CDR2 SMNVEV (reference sequence).

V and J are TRBV5-8 and TRBJ1-5, with D possibly matching TRBD1 (6 bases). The CDR3 sequence is 15 residues long. In germline, CDR1 is SGHTS, CDR2 YDEGEE. V dropped 4 bases and J dropped 4 bases, with 15 bases sitting between them. The CDR3 loop reads CASSSFGTRNQPQHF. DNA of the CDR3: TGTGCCAGCAGCAGCTTCGGGACACGGAATCAGCCCCAGCATTTT.

J is TRBJ2-1 and V is TRBV19; 12 positions match TRBD1. Trimming took 3 bases from V and 7 from J; bases not matched to a gene: 7. This CDR3 contains 16 residues. Germline-derived CDR1 and CDR2 are LNHDA and SQIVND (reference sequence). CDR3 amino acids: CASSMRGDRGRNEQFF. DNA for the CDR3: TGTGCCAGTAGTATGCGGGGGGACAGGGGGCGGAATGAGCAGTTCTTC.

The CDR3 nucleotides read TGCGCCAGCAGCTTGGAGCGGCCGGGACTCGCCGCACTTAGCTCCTACAATGAGCAGTTCTTC. It yields the protein CASSLERPGLAALSSYNEQFF. The V call is TRBV5-1, the J call TRBJ2-1, with a tentative D call TRBD2 (6 bases). The V end lost 0 bases, the J end lost 0 bases, and 25 bases lay between the germline ends. CDR1 and CDR2 (germline): SGHRS, YFSETQ. The CDR3 covers 21 residues.

V usage is TRBV5-6 and J usage is TRBJ1-3; no reliable D call. The CDR3 has 18 residues. Germline values: CDR1 SGHDT, CDR2 YYEEEE. Trimming removed 1 base at V and 1 base at J, with 18 bases between. CDR3 protein: CASSLFPGSVGSGNTIYF. The CDR3, as DNA: TGTGCCAGCAGCTTGTTCCCGGGCTCCGTGGGGTCTGGAAACACCATATATTTT.

The V call is TRBV11-3, the J call TRBJ2-3, with TRBD1 matching over 8 bases. The CDR3 spans 16 residues. After removal of 4 bases from V and 2 bases from J, the junction contained 8 bases not matched to a gene. Germline loops: CDR1 SGHNT, CDR2 YENEEA. CDR3 bases: TGTGCCAGCAGCTCCGGGACAGGCGACTTCACAGATACGCAGTATTTT. Protein product: CASSSGTGDFTDTQYF.

This chain joins TRBV28 and TRBJ1-6, with D possibly TRBD1 on 5 matching bases. V dropped 2 bases and J dropped 0 bases, with 17 bases sitting between them. CDR3 size: 19 residues. The germline V gene has CDR1 MDHEN and CDR2 SYDVKM. This CDR3 is CASSLLVMGGSSYNSPLHF. CDR3 coding DNA: TGTGCCAGCAGTTTACTAGTGATGGGGGGGAGCTCCTATAATTCACCCCTCCACTTT.

This clone was recorded a few times. This chain connects TRBV5-3 to TRBJ1-5; D may be TRBD1 (6 bases). TRBV5-3 is noted as an ORF with a role that remains uncertain. V was shortened by 4 bases and J by 7 bases, with 12 bases between the two germline ends. The CDR3 sequence is 13 residues long. CDR3 in amino acids: CARSGTSWQPQHF. For the CDR3, the DNA is TGTGCCAGAAGCGGGACATCGTGGCAGCCCCAGCATTTT.

This chain joins TRBV24-1 and TRBJ2-3; 11 bases agree with TRBD2. The length of the CDR3 is 16 residues. Germline assignment: CDR1 KGHDR and CDR2 SFDVKD. With 3 bases clipped from V and 1 base from J, the junction kept 2 bases outside the gene matches. CDR3 in DNA: TGTGCCACCAGTGATCGGACTAGCGGGCGCACAGATACGCAGTATTTT. Amino acid sequence: CATSDRTSGRTDTQYF.

This chain uses TRBV5-4 with TRBJ1-1, with D possibly being TRBD1 (5 bases). The CDR3 runs 15 residues. V dropped 0 bases and J dropped 2 bases, with 11 bases sitting between them. In germline, CDR1 is SGHNT, CDR2 YYREEE (reference sequence). The CDR3 bases are TGTGCCAGCAGCTTGGACAGGATCTCAAACACTGAAGCTTTCTTT. This gives the protein CASSLDRISNTEAFF.